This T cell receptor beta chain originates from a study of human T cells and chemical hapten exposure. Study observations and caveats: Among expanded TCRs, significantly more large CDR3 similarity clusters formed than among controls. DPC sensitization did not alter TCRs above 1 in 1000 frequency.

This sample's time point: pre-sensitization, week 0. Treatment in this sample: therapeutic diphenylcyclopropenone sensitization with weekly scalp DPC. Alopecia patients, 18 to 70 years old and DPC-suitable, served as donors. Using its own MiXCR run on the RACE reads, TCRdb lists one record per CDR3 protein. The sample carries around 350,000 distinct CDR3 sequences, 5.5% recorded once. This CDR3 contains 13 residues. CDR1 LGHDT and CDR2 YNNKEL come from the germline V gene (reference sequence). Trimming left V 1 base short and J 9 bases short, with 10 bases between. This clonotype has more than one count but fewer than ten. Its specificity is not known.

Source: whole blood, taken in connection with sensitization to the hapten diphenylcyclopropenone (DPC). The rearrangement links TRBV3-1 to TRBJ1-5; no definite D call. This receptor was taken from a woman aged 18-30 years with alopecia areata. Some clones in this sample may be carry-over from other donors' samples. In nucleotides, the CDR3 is TGTGCCAGCAGCCAAGTATACGAGGGGCCCCAGCATTTT. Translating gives CASSQVYEGPQHF.